The T cell receptor beta chain described here comes from a study of T cell responses to AZD1222 COVID-19 vaccine. Assay: immunoSEQ multiplex PCR; the TCRdb copy retains only in-frame clones and omits some. The sample consists of some 180,000 clones, 92% of them appearing once. Trimming shortened V by 5 bases and J by 7 bases, and 12 bases separated the two germline ends. The germline V gene has CDR1 DFQATT and CDR2 SNEGSKA (reference sequence). The CDR3 consists of 11 residues. The rearrangement uses TRBV20-1 and TRBJ2-7; D gene ambiguous. The sequence was collected from an adult who received the AZD1222 COVID-19 vaccine. This specimen consisted of peripheral blood, obtained 28 days after the second AZD1222 dose. The CDR3 sequence is CSAAYLGEQYF. The CDR3 region has the DNA TGCAGTGCTGCCTACCTTGGGGAGCAGTACTTC.